The rows below give T cell receptor beta chains drawn from one sample of a study of blood T cell repertoires in COVID-19. TCRdb's copy holds only in-frame clones and misses some; the assay was immunoSEQ multiplex PCR. Here the sample spans tens of thousands of clones, around 79% being singletons. Source material: peripheral blood. Source of these receptors: a woman aged 65 to 85 with acute or convalescent COVID-19. CDR3s include the opening cysteine and the closing phenylalanine or tryptophan. The D gene is left open where the match is weak. The size of a clone is reported for some rows only, either as once, few or many, or as a class for expanded clones.

>18|TRBJ1-5|-|TRBV5-5|TRBD1
TGTGCCAGCAGCTTGGTCACAGGGGGGCACATGAGCAATCAGCCCCAGCATTTT
CASSLVTGGHMSNQPQHF
>17|TRBJ1-2|-|TRBV3-1/TRBV3-2|-
TGTGCCAGCAGCCCAAGAGACGTCGACATACGATATTTTGGCTACACCTTC
CASSPRDVDIRYFGYTF
>17|TRBJ1-5|-|TRBV10-2|-
TGCGCCAGCAGCGACAGCGGATACAGGGACAGCAATCAGCCCCAGCATTTT
CASSDSGYRDSNQPQHF
>12|TRBJ2-7|-|TRBV2|-
TGTGCCAGCAGTACGGACATCTACGAGCAGTACTTC
CASSTDIYEQYF
>15|TRBJ1-1|-|TRBV7-2|TRBD1
TGTGCCAGCAGCCCACACTCCAGACAGGGAACTGAAGCTTTCTTT
CASSPHSRQGTEAFF
>15|TRBJ1-2|-|TRBV16|TRBD1
TGTGCCAGCAGCCGAGCCCCGGGACAGGGGTATGGCTACACCTTC
CASSRAPGQGYGYTF
>15|TRBJ1-1|-|TRBV6-5|-
TGTGCCAGCAGCCCCCTACAGGGCGTGAACACTGAAGCTTTCTTT
CASSPLQGVNTEAFF
>12|TRBJ1-5|-|TRBV3-1/TRBV3-2|-
TGTGCCAGCAGCCAAGAGTCCGGGGCCCAGCATTTT
CASSQESGAQHF
>14|TRBJ1-3|-|TRBV5-1|TRBD1
TGCGCCAGCAGCCCAGGGGGCGCGGGAAACACCATATATTTT
CASSPGGAGNTIYF
>15|TRBJ2-7|once|TRBV6-6|TRBD1
TGTGCCAGCAGTAGGGGACAGGGGGGAATCTACGAGCAGTACTTC
CASSRGQGGIYEQYF
>11|TRBJ1-1|few|TRBV10-2|-
TGCGCCAGCGGAGGGATCACTGAAGCTTTCTTT
CASGGITEAFF
>16|TRBJ2-1|-|TRBV9|TRBD1
TGTGCCAGCAGCGACCTACTAATAAGACAGGGCAATGAGCAGTTCTTC
CASSDLLIRQGNEQFF
>13|TRBJ1-1|once|TRBV6-5|-
TGTGCCAGCAGCAGCCGGGCGGGCACTGAAGCTTTCTTT
CASSSRAGTEAFF
>15|TRBJ2-4|-|TRBV28|-
TGTGCCAGCAGTTCCCCGTCCCTAGCCAAAAACATTCAGTACTTC
CASSSPSLAKNIQYF
>16|TRBJ2-3|-|TRBV7-3|TRBD1
TGTGCCAGCAGCCAGGGGGTTAGCCTGGGGACAGATACGCAGTATTTT
CASSQGVSLGTDTQYF
>16|TRBJ2-7|-|TRBV10-2|-
TGCGCCAGCAGGAAAGGACAGTCTCCCGTTCACTACGAGCAGTACTTC
CASRKGQSPVHYEQYF